The sequence of this T cell receptor beta chain was determined in a study of persistence of HIV-infected CD4 T cells. Across the whole study: Donors were ART-treated; their CMV- and Gag-responding CD4+ T cells were isolated. Donors had been on suppressive ART for a median of roughly 8 years.

Study-level points and caveats: CMV- and Gag-responding cells had lower TCRbeta richness than CD3/CD28-responding cells.

Cells were stimulated with overlapping HIV-1 Gag 15-mer peptides. Memory cells lacking CD40L and CD69 with high CD45RO were sorted. This was the immunoSEQ version 4 assay in survey mode. The assay was immunoSEQ multiplex PCR, and TCRdb's table has in-frame clones only and misses some. The sample consists of about 41,000 clones, around 78% of them appearing once. On this clone: Its antigen is unidentified.

This CDR3 is built from 16 residues. CDR1 and CDR2 from the germline V gene are SGDLS and YYNGEE. Trimming cost V 4 bases and J 4 bases, with 20 bases left between them. This clonotype originated in an adult man with HIV who was CMV-seropositive. This sample comprised CD4+ T cells sorted from PBMCs after roughly 20-hour stimulation, obtained from a patient who received antiretroviral therapy. The chain uses TRBV9 and TRBJ1-2; D call uncertain. This CDR3 reads CASSPHTRIDTYGYTF. The DNA for the CDR3 is TGTGCCAGCAGCCCGCACACCCGAATAGATACCTATGGCTACACCTTC.